This T cell receptor beta chain was documented in a study of blood T cell repertoires in COVID-19. Study summary: Samples came from the United States, Italy and Spain, spanning acute and convalescent COVID-19.

Germline V gives CDR1 MNHNY, CDR2 SVGAGI (reference sequence). Trimming stripped 5 bases from V and 2 bases from J, with 16 bases between. The CDR3 is 15 amino acids. Per the original methods: Nucleated cell counts were estimated from reference gene primer amplification. Using immunoSEQ multiplex PCR, the repertoire was profiled, and TCRdb retains in-frame clones only, with some absent. The V and J calls and clone size are taken from that table; D and trimming were inferred from the DNA. The sample contains roughly 270,000 clones, nearly 90% of which appear only once. The genes are TRBV6-6 and TRBJ2-7; D possibly corresponds to TRBD1 (6 bases). This TCR was recovered from a man aged 18 to 30 with active or convalescent COVID-19. Sequencing was carried out using peripheral blood. The CDR3 spells CASSRGYPPTYEQYF. In DNA, the CDR3 is TGTGCCAGCAGTAGGGGGTACCCCCCAACCTACGAGCAGTACTTC.